The clone carrying this T cell receptor (beta chain) rates as medium-sized. Its target is not known. Described treatment: approximately 11-day PBMC culture with coronavirus spike peptide pools or control peptides (ViraFEST assay). The sample comes from a study of vaccination and CD4 T cells after COVID-19. About the study: Post-vaccine sampling followed dose two by a median about 69 days (range 14 to 241).

This CDR3 contains 13 residues. Germline V CDR1 and CDR2: GTSNPN, SVGIG (reference sequence). The V gene lost 2 bases and the J gene lost 3 bases, with 8 bases spanning the gap. The Oncomine TCR Beta short-read assay was applied to DNA of cultured CD4+ T cells. CD4+ T cells were cultured, and genomic DNA was extracted from them. TCRdb reprocessed the PCR reads via MiXCR and lists one record per CDR3 protein. The data show 15,000 to 20,000 distinct CDR3 sequences, roughly 29% seen once. Sample: cultured CD4+ T cells from blood. The sequence was obtained from a human donor with COVID-19. The chain combines TRBV30 with TRBJ1-5; D gene uncertain. The CDR3 loop is CAWSSQDNQPQHF. As DNA, the CDR3 is TGTGCCTGGAGTAGTCAGGACAATCAGCCCCAGCATTTT.